This T cell receptor (beta chain) was documented in a study of blood T cell repertoires in COVID-19 (dated by TCRdb to 2018 to 2021). Regarding the research as a whole: Samples from collaborators originated in the United States, Italy and Spain and spanned both the acute and convalescent phases of COVID-19. Where available, HLA class I and class II types were obtained from metadata supplied by the sample provider rather than from assay-based typing. Deeply sampled blood TCRbeta repertoires from subjects exposed to, actively infected with, or recovered from COVID-19 were included in the dataset. The samples were drawn from the first 160 participants of the ongoing ImmuneRACE study and from 950 to 1,500 subjects provided by 6 global collaborators. The repertoires were released in a freely available public database meant as a resource for research on the immune response to SARS-CoV-2. A de-identified subject ID, COVID-19 status, age in years and sex were almost always included in the sample metadata. The prospective study material was composed of cDNA or gDNA derived from T cells, B-cell-depleted T cells, or PBMCs. Overall study results and their limits: The quantity of clinical and demographic metadata differed by source and by participant and was supplied without curation.

The collaborating institutions used their own protocols to collect whole blood in K2EDTA tubes. For TCRbeta analysis, collaborator samples were shipped as frozen whole blood, as isolated PBMCs, or as DNA extracted from either sample type. Notes on this clone: This receptor's antigen is unknown. Base qualities are not provided; no much larger clone lies one nucleotide away.

Counted from cysteine to phenylalanine, this CDR3 has 13 amino acids. The DNA shown is the 39-base CDR3, in frame from base 1. After removal of 5 bases from V and 7 bases from J, the junction retains 7 bases not matched to a gene. CDR1 and CDR2 are drawn from the germline V gene (reference sequence): LNHDA, SQIVND. TCRbeta CDR3 regions were amplified from genomic DNA using the immunoSEQ Assay, a bias-controlled multiplex PCR. The published analysis was carried out like this. Nucleated cell counts per sample were estimated from amplification of reference gene primers within the assay. Sequence reads were collapsed and filtered to measure the absolute abundance of every unique TCRbeta CDR3 rearrangement. Productive Simpson clonality was computed per sample as the square root of Simpson's diversity index over productive rearrangements. Not all clones reach the TCRdb copy of this immuneACCESS table, which keeps in-frame sequences only. Checked studies attribute under half of the gap to unresolved V genes and leave the rest unexplained. Clone size and the V and J calls come from that table; the DNA yielded D and trimming. In this sample the table shows 200,000 to 300,000 clones, approximately 85% of which occur a single time. The top ten clones comprise under 4.5% of the sample.

Sequencing used peripheral blood. This sequence originates from a man aged 50 to 60 with acute or convalescent COVID-19. Recombination connected TRBV19 to TRBJ1-1; 7 central nucleotides agree with TRBD1. The DNA sequence follows: TGTGCCAGTAGTCCCGGGACAGCGGGTGAAGCTTTCTTT. This yields the protein CASSPGTAGEAFF.